The present T cell receptor beta chain was sequenced within a study of molecular identifiers for immune sequencing clone quantification. Preparation methods for the bulk TCR libraries were those previously described, with listed TCR primers. TCRdb used MiXCR to reprocess the PCR reads, holding one entry per CDR3 protein. The sample shows 490,000 or so distinct CDR3 sequences, about 20% of them seen only once. The CDR3 covers 14 residues. Germline CDR1 MDHEN, CDR2 SYDVKM. With 7 bases removed from V and 7 bases from J, the gap between germline ends came to 17 bases. The sorting of naive CD8 T cells used the CD8+CD4-CCR7+CD45RA+ phenotype. Study outcomes and limitations: Barcode sharing among identical TCR molecules could make large clones appear smaller.

To note about this clonotype: Its antigen is not identified.

The receptor comes from a human donor in good health. Some libraries in this study had Jurkat cell RNA spiked in. Sequenced sample: naive CD8+ T cells from blood, with Jurkat cell RNA spiked in. Subset given: FACS-sorted CD8+CD4-CCR7+CD45RA+ naive T cells. The chain employs TRBV28 and TRBJ1-5; a weak D match, TRBD1 (6 bases). The CDR3: CASIHRGYRQPQHF. In nucleotides, the CDR3 is TGTGCCAGCATCCATAGGGGGTATCGACAGCCCCAGCATTTT.